A selection of T cell receptor beta chains follows, all from one sample in a study of cytomegalovirus exposure and HLA in healthy donors. Produced via immunoSEQ multiplex PCR; TCRdb's table is partial and in-frame only. The sample carries roughly 200,000 clones, about 69% recorded once. Sequenced input: PBMCs. The receptors shown here come from a male donor in good health and CMV-seronegative. The CDR3 runs from the conserved cysteine through the conserved F or W. Each record gives: V gene, D gene, J gene, clone size, CDR3 DNA, CDR3 protein. A D gene is named only where the DNA matches it firmly. Clone size appears in some rows only: once, few, many, or a class for an expanded clone.

TRBV19	TRBD2	TRBJ2-1	few	TGTGCCAGTAGTAGCGGGGGGGGAGGGCCCTGGGAGCAGTTCTTC	CASSSGGGGPWEQFF
TRBV18	-	TRBJ1-5	-	TGTGCCAGCTCACGCGGGCAGGGGAGTAATCAGCCCCAGCATTTT	CASSRGQGSNQPQHF
TRBV7-8	-	TRBJ2-1	few	TGTGCCAGCAGCTACTCCCCCTCTAGTGGTGAGCAGTTCTTC	CASSYSPSSGEQFF
TRBV5-6	-	TRBJ2-1	-	TGTGCCAGCAGCTCCTCGGGTCCTGAGCAGTTCTTC	CASSSSGPEQFF
TRBV29-1	-	TRBJ2-1	-	TGCAGCGTTGAACTTTTGGTTGCCCTACCCTACAATGAGCAGTTCTTC	CSVELLVALPYNEQFF
TRBV28	-	TRBJ2-1	-	TGTGCCAGCATTAAGGGGGGGGCTGGGAACAATGAGCAGTTCTTC	CASIKGGAGNNEQFF
TRBV19	-	TRBJ2-1	-	TGTGCCACTGAGACAGGCAGCTCCTACAATGAGCAGTTCTTC	CATETGSSYNEQFF
TRBV19	TRBD1	TRBJ1-1	-	TGTGCCAGTAGTATTAGCAGGGGGCAGTGGATGAACACTGAAGCTTTCTTT	CASSISRGQWMNTEAFF
TRBV7-6	TRBD1	TRBJ1-6	-	TGTGCCAGCAGCTTATTGCCGGGACAGGGAGCGGTTAATTCACCCCTCCACTTT	CASSLLPGQGAVNSPLHF
TRBV29-1	-	TRBJ1-2	-	TGCAGCGTTGACCTGGAGACTAACTATGGCTACACCTTC	CSVDLETNYGYTF
TRBV18	-	TRBJ1-1	-	TGTGCCAGCTCACCAGAGGGGGGGGGCACTGAAGCTTTCTTT	CASSPEGGGTEAFF
TRBV10-3	TRBD2	TRBJ2-3	once	TGTGCCATCAGAGGTGGGGGACTAGCGGGAGAGATTCCCACATATACGCAGTATTTT	CAIRGGGLAGEIPTYTQYF
TRBV11-2	TRBD2	TRBJ2-1	-	TGTGCCAGCAGCTTTCTAGCGGGGCTTATTGATGAGCAGTTCTTC	CASSFLAGLIDEQFF
TRBV30	-	TRBJ1-1	-	TGTGCCTGGAGTACAGGGATGAACACTGAAGCTTTCTTT	CAWSTGMNTEAFF
TRBV18	TRBD1	TRBJ1-4	-	TGTGCCAGCTCTCAATCTACAGGGGGAGGAGAAAAACTGTTTTTT	CASSQSTGGGEKLFF
TRBV15	TRBD1	TRBJ1-4	-	TGTGCCACCAGCAGAGTCCCCGACAGGGCAACTAATGAAAAACTGTTTTTT	CATSRVPDRATNEKLFF
TRBV28	-	TRBJ2-1	few	TGTGCCAGCAGGCTATACGGGACTGCCGGAATGAACAATGAGCAGTTCTTC	CASRLYGTAGMNNEQFF
TRBV11-2	-	TRBJ2-2	-	TGTGCCAGCAGCTTAGCTAGCCTGTCGGCCGGGGAGCTGTTTTTT	CASSLASLSAGELFF
TRBV30	TRBD1	TRBJ2-7	-	TGTGCCTGGAGTGCCGGGACAGCAGCCTACGAGCAGTACTTC	CAWSAGTAAYEQYF
TRBV6-5	-	TRBJ2-1	-	TGTGCCAGCACTCCGCGCCGCTACAATGAGCAGTTCTTC	CASTPRRYNEQFF
TRBV6-1	-	TRBJ2-1	few	TGTGCCAGCAGTGAGTTACAAGGCGGGTACAATGAGCAGTTCTTC	CASSELQGGYNEQFF
TRBV30	-	TRBJ1-5	-	TGTGCCTGGAGTTCCTTCGGGGTTCGACAGCCCCAGCATTTT	CAWSSFGVRQPQHF
TRBV6-1	-	TRBJ1-6	-	TGTGCCAGCAGTGAAGCCCCAGGGGTAGGGTCACCCCTCCACTTT	CASSEAPGVGSPLHF
TRBV6-5	-	TRBJ2-7	-	TGTGCCAGCAGTGACGGGGTCTACGAGCAGTACTTC	CASSDGVYEQYF
TRBV28	TRBD2	TRBJ2-1	-	TGTGCCAGCAGACTAGCGGGAGAGAATGAGCAGTTCTTC	CASRLAGENEQFF
TRBV6-5	TRBD1	TRBJ2-7	-	TGTGCCAGCAGTTACTCGGGACAGGAATACGAGCAGTACTTC	CASSYSGQEYEQYF
TRBV30	-	TRBJ1-5	-	TGTGCCTGGAGAGTAAAAGGGGCTAGCAATCAGCCCCAGCATTTT	CAWRVKGASNQPQHF
TRBV29-1	-	TRBJ2-3	-	TGCAGCATTGGGGGACTTTACACAGATACGCAGTATTTT	CSIGGLYTDTQYF
TRBV7-7	TRBD2	TRBJ2-1	-	TGTGCCAGCAGCATCTTCCCCGGGACTAGCGGGAGGCCCTCCTACAATGAGCAGTTCTTC	CASSIFPGTSGRPSYNEQFF
TRBV10-2	-	TRBJ1-5	-	TGCGCCAGCAGTGAGACGGGCAATCAGCCCCAGCATTTT	CASSETGNQPQHF
TRBV28	TRBD1	TRBJ2-5	-	TGTGCCAGCAGTCAACGACAGGGGACAGCAGAGACCCAGTACTTC	CASSQRQGTAETQYF
TRBV7-9	TRBD1	TRBJ1-5	-	TGTTCCAGCAGCTCCGGACAGGGAGGGAGGCCCCAGCATTTT	CSSSSGQGGRPQHF
TRBV11-2	TRBD1	TRBJ1-3	-	TGTGCCAGCAGCTTAGCGGGACAGGGAAACACCATATATTTT	CASSLAGQGNTIYF
TRBV30	-	TRBJ1-5	once	TGTGCCTGGAGTTCACAGGGACAAGAGCCCCAGCATTTT	CAWSSQGQEPQHF
TRBV5-1	TRBD2	TRBJ2-1	once	TGCGCCAGCAGACCATTAGCGGGAACCCCTTACAATGAGCAGTTCTTC	CASRPLAGTPYNEQFF
TRBV11-2	TRBD1	TRBJ1-3	-	TGTGCCAGCAGCTTAAGAGCCGGGACAGGGCTCTCTGGAAACACCATATATTTT	CASSLRAGTGLSGNTIYF
TRBV5-4	-	TRBJ2-7	-	TGTGCCAGCAGCCCAGGGGCCCCCTACGAGCAGTACTTC	CASSPGAPYEQYF
TRBV6-5	TRBD2	TRBJ2-3	-	TGTGCCAGCAGTTTCCGGACTAGCGGTTCCACAGATACGCAGTATTTT	CASSFRTSGSTDTQYF
TRBV19	TRBD1	TRBJ2-1	-	TGTGCCGCCGGGACAGGGGCAGGAAATGAGCAGTTCTTC	CAAGTGAGNEQFF
TRBV27	-	TRBJ2-7	-	TGTGCCAGCAGTTTAGGAGGGGGCGCGGTCTACGAGCAGTACTTC	CASSLGGGAVYEQYF
TRBV28	TRBD2	TRBJ2-4	-	TGTGCCAGCAGTCTTAGGACTAGCGGGAGTCCGACCAAAAACATTCAGTACTTC	CASSLRTSGSPTKNIQYF
TRBV29-1	-	TRBJ2-7	-	TGCAGCGTTGAATGGCAGGGGAGCTCCTACGAGCAGTACTTC	CSVEWQGSSYEQYF
TRBV29-1	-	TRBJ2-2	-	TGCAGCGTGCCCGACAGGAGTCGCACCGGGGAGCTGTTTTTT	CSVPDRSRTGELFF